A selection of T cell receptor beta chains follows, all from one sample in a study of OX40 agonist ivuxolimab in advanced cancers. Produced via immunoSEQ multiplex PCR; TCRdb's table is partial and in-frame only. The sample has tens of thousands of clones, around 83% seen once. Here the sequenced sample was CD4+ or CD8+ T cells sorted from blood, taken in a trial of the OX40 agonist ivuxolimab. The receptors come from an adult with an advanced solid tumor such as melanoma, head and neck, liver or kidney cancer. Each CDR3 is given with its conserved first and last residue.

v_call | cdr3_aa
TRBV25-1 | CASCGQGTDTQYF
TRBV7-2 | CASSFTGGNTEAFF
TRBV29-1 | CSVGEGLGETQYF
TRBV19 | CASLAQGAGNEQFF
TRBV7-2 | CASSLTGTGMVGELFF
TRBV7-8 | CASSLGDAYTEAFF
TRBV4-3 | CASKQGPSNTEAFF
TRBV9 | CASSLTGYRGQPQHF
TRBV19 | CASSSSGTAYGYTF
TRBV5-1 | CASSFTSGSYEQYF
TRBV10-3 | CALRAEGDEKLFF
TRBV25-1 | CASKQDTETQYF
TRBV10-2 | CASSESIQGYLTNEKLFF
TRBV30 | CAWTGAGSNQPQHF
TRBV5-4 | CASSYPGQVYGYTF
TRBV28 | CASSSLGGGNEKLFF
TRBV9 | CASSRRTDTQYF
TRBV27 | CASSKVQGGSPLHF
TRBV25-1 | CAPPRQGVREQYF
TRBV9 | CASSVSSGTYNEQFF
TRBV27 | CASSFLGAYGYTF
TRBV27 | CASSLLRENEKLFF
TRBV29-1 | CSVVRQFLTEAFF
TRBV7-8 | CASSIRDGNYPETQYF
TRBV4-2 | CASSQEFRGRGPTDTQYF
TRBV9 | CASSVAQGRHTEAFF
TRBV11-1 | CASSLTDGNTEAFF
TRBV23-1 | CASSPQPPLQFF
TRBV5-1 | CASSWDSKYNEQFF
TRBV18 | CASSPNGYEQYF
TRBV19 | CASSSGRRYTGELFF
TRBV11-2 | CASSLGLAGVRETQYF
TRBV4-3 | CASSQDRGQPQHF
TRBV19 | CASSTRLAGELSTYNEQFF
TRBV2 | CASYRGGEKLFF
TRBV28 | CASSFSGRAREQYF
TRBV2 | CASSRSGTQPQHF
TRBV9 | CASSSRTSGRADTQYF
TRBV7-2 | CASSPGTGGETQYF
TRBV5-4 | CASRPSVTGELFF
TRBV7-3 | CASSPGDYGYTF
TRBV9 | CASSPRGALFTDTQYF
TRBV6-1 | CASRWTGVITDTQYF
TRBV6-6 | CASSPRDTRKNIQYF
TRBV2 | CASATDYGYTF
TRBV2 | CASSSASGSVTGELFF